The next 18 T cell receptor beta chains were all read from a single sample in a study of T cell clonality in common variable immunodeficiency. Measured with immunoSEQ multiplex PCR; TCRdb has only the in-frame clones, and not every one. The sample was found to contain about 42,000 clones, and every one recurs. Sequencing was done on a sample of peripheral blood mononuclear cells. The receptors stem from a person between 18 and 75 years old in good health.

This clone was recorded a few times. The read stops 3 residues short of the end of the CDR3; the missing end is completed from the germline J gene. This sequence joins TRBV13 and TRBJ1-1, with D maybe TRBD1 (5 bases). This CDR3 has 15 residues. The germline V and J ends were trimmed by 7 bases and 0 bases, with 15 bases remaining between them. The germline gives CDR1 PRHDT, CDR2 FYEKMQ (reference sequence). The CDR3 bases that were read are TGTGCCAGCAACCGAGAGAGACAGATGAACACTGAA. It yields the protein CASNRERQMNTE. The complete CDR3 protein is CASNRERQMNTEAFF. The whole variable domain, remainder taken from reference TRBV13 and TRBJ1-1, is AAGVIQSPRHLIKEKRETATLKCYPIPRHDTVYWYQQGPGQDPQFLISFYEKMQSDKGSIPDRFSAQQFSDYHSELNMSSLELGDSALYFCASNRERQMNTEAFFGQGTRLTVV.

In this sample, this clone turned up many times. The CDR3 extends 3 residues past the end of the read, so its final part is completed from the germline J gene. The chain combines TRBV29-1 with TRBJ1-1; D uncertain. CDR1 and CDR2 (germline): SQVTM, ANQGSEA. This CDR3 spans 13 amino acids. V gave up 0 bases and J gave up 1 base, with 6 bases separating them. This CDR3 is CSVEDSANTEAFF. The DNA read from the CDR3 is TGCAGCGTTGAAGACAGCGCGAACACTGAA.

This clone has more than one count but fewer than ten. The observed sequence ends 3 residues before the CDR3 terminus, with the missing tail filled in from the germline J gene. The chain joins TRBV11-2 to TRBJ1-2, with D tentatively TRBD1 (5 bases). V lost 2 bases to trimming and J lost 4 bases, with 11 bases between them. Germline CDR1 and CDR2: SGHAT and FQNNGV. The length of the CDR3 is 14 residues. CDR3 DNA (partial): TGTGCCAGCAGCTTACAGGGCCCGGCCTATGGC. Its protein is CASSLQGPAYG. The whole CDR3 region reads CASSLQGPAYGYTF. The full variable domain, rest sourced from reference TRBV11-2 and TRBJ1-2, is EAGVAQSPRYKIIEKRQSVAFWCNPISGHATLYWYQQILGQGPKLLIQFQNNGVVDDSQLPKDRFSAERLKGVDSTLKIQPAKLEDSAVYLCASSLQGPAYGYTFGSGTRLTVV.

This clone was recorded at least ten times. Partial CDR3 DNA: TGTGCCAGCAGTTTCGGGACAGGGATGGTTTGGGAGACC. This codes for CASSFGTGMVWET. The full CDR3 sequence reads CASSFGTGMVWETQYF. The chain employs TRBV12-3 or TRBV12-4 and TRBJ2-5, with 9 nucleotides matching TRBD1. The read ends 3 residues before the CDR3 terminus; that terminus is restored from the germline J gene. Trimming at V came to 3 bases and at J to 5 bases, leaving 10 bases not matched to a gene. This CDR3 comprises 16 residues.

Only a few counts were recorded for this clone. Incomplete CDR3 DNA: TGTGCCTGGAGACTAGCGGGGGGGTGGGATACC. It yields the protein CAWRLAGGWDT. The entire CDR3 protein is CAWRLAGGWDTYTF. V and J are TRBV30 and TRBJ1-2; a weak D match, TRBD1 (5 bases). From the germline J gene comes the end of the CDR3, since the read stops 3 residues before it. In germline, CDR1 is GTSNPN, CDR2 SVGIG (reference sequence). This CDR3 contains 14 residues.

This clone was picked up many times. The CDR3 end falls 3 residues outside the read, so it is completed with the germline J gene. This chain joins TRBV5-1 and TRBJ1-3; TRBD1 aligns across 8 bases. CDR1 and CDR2 (germline): SGHRS, YFSETQ. J was trimmed by 4 bases and V by 4 bases; bases with no gene match: 4. The CDR3 is 14 residues long. The chain's CDR3 is CASSIGQGGNTIYF. CDR3 DNA (partial): TGCGCCAGCAGCATTGGACAGGGCGGAAACACC.

There are many counts of this clone. Sequencing ends 3 residues short of the CDR3 end; the germline J gene provides the rest. V and J are TRBV6-2 or TRBV6-3 and TRBJ2-1; D may be TRBD1 (5 bases). V was cut by 5 bases and J by 0 bases, with 11 bases left in between. The length of the CDR3 is 15 residues. Germline CDR1 is MNHEY and CDR2 is SVGEGT. The CDR3 protein is CASSRQPSSYNEQFF. The sequenced CDR3 bases are TGTGCCAGCAGTAGACAGCCAAGCTCCTACAATGAG.

This clone has at least ten counts. The CDR3 is cut off 3 residues early in the read; its end comes from the germline J gene. V gene TRBV20-1 combines with J gene TRBJ1-1; tentatively, D is TRBD1 (6 bases). The CDR3 spans 13 residues. Trimming removed 4 bases at V and 5 bases at J, with 14 bases between. Germline CDR1 reads DFQATT; CDR2 reads SNEGSKA (reference sequence). CDR3 in amino acids: CSAKDDRWTEAFF. The covered CDR3 bases are TGCAGTGCTAAAGACGACAGGTGGACTGAA.

This clone came up many times. Sequencing ends 3 residues short of the CDR3 end; the germline J gene provides the rest. The chain couples TRBV10-3 to TRBJ2-5; D perhaps matches TRBD1 (6 bases). The germline V gene has CDR1 ENHRY and CDR2 SYGVKD. This CDR3 has 12 amino acids. Trimming stripped 10 bases from V and 0 bases from J, with 9 bases between. Partial CDR3 DNA: TGTGCCAACCGACAGGACCAAGAGACC. Translated, it gives CANRQDQET. The whole CDR3 sequence is CANRQDQETQYF.

Points on this clone: The sequenced fragment ends 3 residues before the CDR3 boundary, so the rest is inferred from the germline J gene. This chain uses TRBV11-2 with TRBJ2-7, with a tentative D call TRBD2 (6 bases). The length of the CDR3 is 15 residues. V was trimmed by 5 bases and J by 0 bases, leaving 14 bases between them. CDR1 and CDR2 from the germline V gene are SGHAT and FQNNGV. Partial CDR3 DNA: TGTGCCAGCAGCCCAAGCGGGTCCAGCTCCTACGAG. Protein: CASSPSGSSSYE. The whole CDR3 sequence reads CASSPSGSSSYEQYF.

This clone has at least ten counts. The read is 3 residues too short to cover the CDR3 end, so that end is filled in from the germline J gene. This chain links TRBV9 with TRBJ2-7; TRBD2 agrees at 8 bases. With 4 bases clipped from V and 4 bases from J, the junction kept 7 bases outside the gene matches. Germline V CDR1 and CDR2: SGDLS, YYNGEE. This CDR3 has 14 residues. The CDR3 here is CASSPVAGPYEQYF. The CDR3 bases that were read are TGTGCCAGCAGCCCGGTAGCGGGACCGTACGAG. The whole variable domain, filled in from reference TRBV9 and TRBJ2-7, reads DSGVTQTPKHLITATGQRVTLRCSPRSGDLSVYWYQQSLDQGLQFLIQYYNGEERAKGNILERFSAQQFPDLHSELNLSSLELGDSALYFCASSPVAGPYEQYFGPGTRLTVT.

This clone was found many times. The read ends 3 residues shy of where the CDR3 ends; the end is completed using the germline J gene. The chain uses TRBV10-1 and TRBJ2-1; 7 bases fit TRBD2. CDR1 WNHNN and CDR2 SYGVQD come from the germline V gene (reference sequence). Trimming cost V 8 bases and J 9 bases; bases outside gene matches: 7. There are 12 residues in the CDR3. The chain's CDR3 is CASAERESEQFF. The DNA read from the CDR3 is TGCGCCAGCGCTGAGCGGGAAAGTGAG.

This clone has at least ten counts. The DNA ends 3 residues before the CDR3 does, and the rest of the CDR3 is filled in from the germline J gene. The rearrangement uses TRBV7-3 and TRBJ2-5; D perhaps matches TRBD1 (6 bases). V was shortened by 2 bases and J by 4 bases, with 8 bases between the two germline ends. The germline V gene encodes CDR1 SGHTA and CDR2 FQGTGA. This CDR3 has 13 amino acids. CDR3 DNA (partial): TGTGCCAGCAGCTTAGGGGGCTCAGAGACC. It is translated as CASSLGGSET. The full-length CDR3 reads as CASSLGGSETQYF.

In this sample, this clone turned up many times. The read ends 3 residues before the CDR3 terminus; that terminus is restored from the germline J gene. V gene TRBV20-1 combines with J gene TRBJ1-2; possible D gene TRBD1, 5 bases. The CDR3 loop spans 16 amino acids. Germline loops: CDR1 DFQATT, CDR2 SNEGSKA (reference sequence). CDR3 DNA (partial): TGCAGTGCTGGGGGGTATACTAGCGGGAGTACAGATACC. Translating it yields CSAGGYTSGSTDT. The whole CDR3 region reads CSAGGYTSGSTDTYTF.

At least ten counts were recorded for this clone. The read ends 3 residues before the CDR3 terminus; that terminus is restored from the germline J gene. The chain carries TRBV20-1 and TRBJ1-4; D ambiguous. The germline V gene encodes CDR1 DFQATT and CDR2 SNEGSKA (reference sequence). Trimming took off 6 bases at V and 7 bases at J, with 18 bases between the two ends. This CDR3 has 14 residues. The part of the CDR3 DNA that was read is TGCAGTGCCCCACCTAGCGGGCCCCTTGAAAAA. Amino acids: CSAPPSGPLEK. The CDR3 as a whole reads CSAPPSGPLEKLFF.

This clone has a count of ten or more. At one end the junction does not follow the germline gene, possibly because of a read error. The CDR3 goes on 3 residues after the read ends, and that part is filled in from the germline J gene. The gene calls are TRBV4-2 and TRBJ1-4; 7 bases fit TRBD1. This CDR3 spans 15 amino acids. Germline V gene data show CDR1 as LGHNA and CDR2 as YNFKEQ. CDR3 bases read: TGCGCCAGCAGCCAAACCACAGGGGTGGGGGAAAAA. Protein sequence: CASSQTTGVGEK. The whole CDR3 region reads CASSQTTGVGEKLFF.

This clone was counted many times. The read finishes 3 residues shy of the CDR3 end, and the germline J gene is used to complete it. The chain combines TRBV18 with TRBJ2-3; 12 bases map to TRBD2. The germline V gene encodes CDR1 KGHSH and CDR2 LQKENI. The CDR3 covers 16 residues. The V gene end was trimmed by 2 bases and the J gene end by 6 bases; junction bases not matched to a gene: 6. The chain's CDR3 is CASSPGLAGGPDTQYF. The DNA read from the CDR3 is TGTGCCAGCTCACCAGGGCTAGCGGGAGGGCCGGATACG.

This clone was seen repeatedly, ten times or more. The read finishes 3 residues shy of the CDR3 end, and the germline J gene is used to complete it. The chain has TRBV2 and TRBJ1-5; 9 nucleotides align to TRBD1. This CDR3 region has 13 residues. Germline V gives CDR1 SNHLY, CDR2 FYNNEI. The ends lost 8 bases at V and 5 bases at J; junction bases unmatched: 4. The part of the CDR3 DNA that was read is TGTGCCAGCGAGGACAGGGGATATCAGCCC. It is translated as CASEDRGYQP. The full CDR3 protein reads CASEDRGYQPQHF.